Below, 27 T cell receptor beta chains from the same sample are listed, as sequenced in a study of OX40 agonist ivuxolimab in advanced cancers. Sequenced by immunoSEQ multiplex PCR; TCRdb stores in-frame clones only, minus some. The profile shows roughly 17,000 clones, roughly 73% of them singletons. The material was CD4+ or CD8+ T cells sorted from blood, obtained in a trial of the OX40 agonist ivuxolimab. These receptors originate from an adult with an advanced solid tumor such as melanoma, head and neck, liver or kidney cancer.

This clone is judged medium-sized. V usage is TRBV27 and J usage is TRBJ2-2; TRBD2 is a possible D gene (6 bases). Germline V lookup: CDR1 MNHEY, CDR2 SMNVEV (reference sequence). The CDR3 spans 14 residues. Deletions cut 5 bases from V and 6 bases from J, with 13 bases between. Here the CDR3 DNA reads TGTGCCAGCAGTCCCGGGACTTCTCCCGGGGAGCTGTTTTTT. It yields the protein CASSPGTSPGELFF.

This clone has just one count. The rearrangement links TRBV5-4 to TRBJ2-1; possibly TRBD2 for D (5 bases). Trimming removed 3 bases at V and 6 bases at J, with 16 bases between. CDR1 is SGHNT, CDR2 YYREEE, per germline (reference sequence). The CDR3 spans 15 residues. In nucleotides, the CDR3 is TGTGCCAGCAGCTCCCCGGATCGGGATACCAATGAGCAGTTCTTC. The encoded protein is CASSSPDRDTNEQFF.

This chain joins TRBV30 and TRBJ2-2; D not resolved. With 0 bases removed from V and 3 bases from J, the gap between germline ends came to 11 bases. Germline CDR1 and CDR2: GTSNPN and SVGIG (reference sequence). The CDR3 runs to 15 residues. CDR3 sequence reads: CAWSVPDTDTGELFF. CDR3 coding DNA: TGTGCCTGGAGTGTACCCGACACAGACACCGGGGAGCTGTTTTTT.

V gene TRBV5-1 combines with J gene TRBJ2-1, with a tentative D call TRBD2 (6 bases). Germline CDR1 SGHRS, CDR2 YFSETQ. V dropped 0 bases and J dropped 4 bases, with 8 bases sitting between them. The CDR3 extends over 14 amino acids. In nucleotides, the CDR3 is TGCGCCAGCAGCTTGGCTAGCGTTTACAATGAGCAGTTCTTC. Amino acids: CASSLASVYNEQFF.

J is TRBJ1-1 and V is TRBV21-1; whether TRBD1, the table's D call, matches the DNA was not checked. TRBV21-1 is a known pseudogene. This CDR3 contains 15 residues. CDR3 protein: CASSPQDRGVAEAFF. DNA of the CDR3: TGTGCCAGCAGCCCCCAAGACAGGGGAGTTGCTGAAGCTTTCTTT.

This clone occurred a few times. The CDR3 protein is CASTLLGGETEAFF. The CDR3 region has the DNA TGTGCCAGCACTCTCCTCGGGGGAGAGACTGAAGCTTTCTTT. V usage is TRBV6-5 and J usage is TRBJ1-1; D perhaps matches TRBD1 (5 bases). CDR3 length equals 14 residues. The V end was cut by 7 bases, the J end by 5 bases, with 17 bases between. From germline, CDR1 is MNHEY and CDR2 SVGAGI.

This chain connects TRBV6-5 to TRBJ2-7; D gene unclear. CDR3 size: 12 residues. CDR1 and CDR2 (germline): MNHEY, SVGAGI. V was cut by 7 bases and J by 7 bases, with 14 bases left in between. The CDR3 is CASTRVVWEQYF. The CDR3 DNA reads TGTGCCAGCACCCGGGTGGTATGGGAGCAGTACTTC.

This clone appeared once. This rearrangement joins TRBV7-6 to TRBJ1-2; D ambiguous. This CDR3 contains 16 residues. CDR1 is SGHVS, CDR2 FNYEAQ, per germline. V was clipped by 5 bases and J by 0 bases, with 16 bases between them. Here the CDR3 reads CASSPAAVRSNYGYTF. The CDR3 bases are TGTGCCAGCAGCCCCGCGGCCGTTAGGTCTAACTATGGCTACACCTTC.

This clone was counted a single time. In nucleotides, the CDR3 is TGTGCCAGCAGCGCCACTAGCGGGAACGCTGGCTCCTACAATGAGCAGTTCTTC. This encodes CASSATSGNAGSYNEQFF. The chain joins TRBV11-3 to TRBJ2-1; the match to TRBD2 covers 10 bases. This CDR3 spans 18 amino acids. The V segment lost 5 bases and the J segment 0 bases; nucleotides outside the gene matches: 10. The germline V gene encodes CDR1 SGHNT and CDR2 YENEEA.

The CDR3 DNA follows: TGTGCCAGCAGCACACGACTAGCGGGCACAGATACGCAGTATTTT. Its protein is CASSTRLAGTDTQYF. The J gene is TRBJ2-3, the V gene TRBV9; 9 bases are a match to TRBD2. This CDR3 is 15 amino acids long. Per the germline V gene, CDR1 is SGDLS and CDR2 is YYNGEE. The V segment lost 4 bases and the J segment 1 base; nucleotides outside the gene matches: 4.

This rearrangement joins TRBV7-9 to TRBJ2-2, with D unclear. There are 15 residues in the CDR3. Germline V CDR1 and CDR2: SEHNR, FQNEAQ (reference sequence). Between the trimmed V and J ends, which lost 5 bases and 6 bases, there was a span of 16 bases. This CDR3 reads CASSRPSYGSGELFF. The CDR3 nucleotides are TGTGCCAGCAGCCGTCCCAGTTATGGATCCGGGGAGCTGTTTTTT.

This clone has only a few counts. The chain is built from TRBV9 and TRBJ2-7, with a tentative D call TRBD2 (7 bases). Deletions cut 4 bases from V and 3 bases from J, with 20 bases between. Germline V gene lookup returns CDR1 SGDLS and CDR2 YYNGEE. The CDR3 is 16 amino acids. Written as DNA, the CDR3 is TGTGCCAGCAGCCCCGGGGGAGGGACAAGCAGCTACGAGCAGTACTTC. This gives the protein CASSPGGGTSSYEQYF. Looking up the rest from reference TRBV9 and TRBJ2-7 gives the full variable domain: DSGVTQTPKHLITATGQRVTLRCSPRSGDLSVYWYQQSLDQGLQFLIQYYNGEERAKGNILERFSAQQFPDLHSELNLSSLELGDSALYFCASSPGGGTSSYEQYFGPGTRLTVT.

This clone showed up just once. The chain joins TRBV29-1 to TRBJ2-7, with 8 bases aligning to TRBD2. V gave up 2 bases and J gave up 0 bases; unmatched junction bases: 6. CDR1 SQVTM and CDR2 ANQGSEA come from the germline V gene. CDR3 length: 15 residues. CDR3 sequence: CSVEWTSLNSYEQYF. In DNA form, the CDR3 reads TGCAGCGTTGAATGGACTAGCTTAAACTCCTACGAGCAGTACTTC.

This chain connects TRBV29-1 to TRBJ2-7, with D perhaps TRBD2 (8 bases). Germline V lookup: CDR1 SQVTM, CDR2 ANQGSEA. Trimming stripped 4 bases from V and 2 bases from J, with 15 bases between. This CDR3 has 14 amino acids. In DNA form, the CDR3 reads TGCAGCGTTGCCGGGGGGGACAGAGCCTACGAGCAGTACTTC. Protein product: CSVAGGDRAYEQYF.

The V and J genes are TRBV27 and TRBJ1-1, with 11 bases that match TRBD1. This CDR3 is built from 14 residues. Germline V gives CDR1 MNHEY, CDR2 SMNVEV (reference sequence). V gave up 8 bases and J gave up 0 bases; unmatched junction bases: 2. CDR3 region: CASGQGALNTEAFF. DNA for the CDR3: TGTGCCAGCGGACAGGGGGCCCTGAACACTGAAGCTTTCTTT.

The rearrangement links TRBV28 to TRBJ1-1, with D hard to call. CDR3 length: 15 amino acids. Germline CDR1 is MDHEN and CDR2 is SYDVKM. The V gene lost 2 bases and the J gene lost 6 bases, with 16 bases spanning the gap. CDR3 DNA sequence: TGTGCCAGCAGTTTAGGATCAAGGGAGGTCTCTGAAGCTTTCTTT. This sequence encodes CASSLGSREVSEAFF.

The chain is built from TRBV9 and TRBJ1-2, with 7 nucleotides matching TRBD1. Germline V gene sequence: CDR1 SGDLS, CDR2 YYNGEE. This CDR3 has 13 amino acids. Germline trimming cut 6 bases from V and 3 bases from J; bases unmatched to any gene: 5. The CDR3 loop is CASTTGTDYGYTF. CDR3 bases: TGTGCCAGCACCACAGGGACAGACTATGGCTACACCTTC.

The genes are TRBV29-1 and TRBJ2-5; 10 bases map to TRBD1. CDR3 length: 13 residues. CDR1 is SQVTM, CDR2 ANQGSEA, per germline. With 5 bases clipped from V and 5 bases from J, the junction kept 5 bases outside the gene matches. CDR3 nucleotide sequence: TGCAGCGTTTCGGGACAGGGGTATGAGACCCAGTACTTC. Protein sequence: CSVSGQGYETQYF.

The chain is built from TRBV21-1 and TRBJ2-7; the table's D call of TRBD1 was not tested on the DNA. TRBV21-1 corresponds to a pseudogene. The CDR3 totals 16 residues. CDR3 bases: TGTGCCAGCAGCAAAGCTTCGGGCAGGGGGCGGTACGAGCAGTACTTC. Its protein is CASSKASGRGRYEQYF.

By share, this clone counts as medium-sized (0.01 to 0.1%). The V gene is TRBV28, the J gene TRBJ1-1, with a tentative D call TRBD1 (6 bases). The CDR3 extends over 14 amino acids. V dropped 2 bases and J dropped 4 bases, with 11 bases sitting between them. Germline assignment: CDR1 MDHEN and CDR2 SYDVKM. CDR3 in amino acids: CASSLQGQGTEAFF. The CDR3 DNA sequence: TGTGCCAGCAGTTTACAGGGGCAGGGCACTGAAGCTTTCTTT.

The chain couples TRBV27 to TRBJ2-1, with D uncertain. Trimming took 5 bases from V and 2 from J, leaving 10 bases between them. This CDR3 has 14 amino acids. CDR1 and CDR2 (germline): MNHEY, SMNVEV (reference sequence). The CDR3 sequence is CASSPPGPYNEQFF. CDR3 DNA: TGTGCCAGCAGTCCACCCGGACCCTACAATGAGCAGTTCTTC.

This chain links TRBV27 with TRBJ2-1; 15 nucleotides line up with TRBD2. There are 14 residues in the CDR3. Germline trimming cut 6 bases from V and 11 bases from J; bases unmatched to any gene: 5. Germline lookup yields CDR1 MNHEY and CDR2 SMNVEV (reference sequence). In DNA, the CDR3 is TGTGCCAGCAGGGGACTAGCGGGAGGCTATCAGCAGTTCTTC. This sequence encodes CASRGLAGGYQQFF.

The chain couples TRBV11-2 to TRBJ2-7; 8 bases agree with TRBD2. The ends lost 5 bases at V and 3 bases at J; junction bases unmatched: 12. The CDR3 contains 16 residues. The germline CDR1 and CDR2 sequences are SGHAT and FQNNGV. CDR3 DNA sequence: TGTGCCAGCAGCACAGTGTGGACTAGCAGTCTCTACGAGCAGTACTTC. Its translation: CASSTVWTSSLYEQYF.

The V and J genes are TRBV11-2 and TRBJ2-5; 11 nucleotides match TRBD1. The germline gives CDR1 SGHAT, CDR2 FQNNGV. The V segment lost 2 bases and the J segment 5 bases; nucleotides outside the gene matches: 4. The CDR3 totals 15 residues. This CDR3 is CASSLMGQGEETQYF. The CDR3 DNA reads TGTGCCAGCAGCTTAATGGGACAGGGGGAGGAGACCCAGTACTTC.

The chain uses TRBV14 and TRBJ2-7; D unresolved. V was pared by 0 bases and J by 4 bases, with 10 bases between. The germline V gene encodes CDR1 SGHDN and CDR2 FVKESK. CDR3 length: 14 residues. This chain's CDR3 is CASSQDAADYEQYF. CDR3 nucleotide sequence: TGTGCCAGCAGCCAAGATGCGGCGGATTACGAGCAGTACTTC.

This clone was recorded only once. The chain carries TRBV7-9 and TRBJ2-5; D unclear. The J call could be wrong; TRBJ2-7 is a better fit for the DNA end. The length of the CDR3 is 11 residues. Per the germline V gene, CDR1 is SEHNR and CDR2 is FQNEAQ (reference sequence). The CDR3 nucleotides read TGTGCCAGCAGCTTTAACTACGAGCAGTACTTC. This translates into CASSFNYEQYF.

This sequence joins TRBV18 and TRBJ2-7, with D perhaps TRBD1 (5 bases). V gave up 3 bases and J gave up 6 bases, with 15 bases separating them. Germline values: CDR1 KGHSH, CDR2 LQKENI. There are 14 residues in the CDR3. CDR3 in DNA: TGTGCCAGCTCACCCGACCAGGATAGGGGCGAGCAGTACTTC. It is translated as CASSPDQDRGEQYF.